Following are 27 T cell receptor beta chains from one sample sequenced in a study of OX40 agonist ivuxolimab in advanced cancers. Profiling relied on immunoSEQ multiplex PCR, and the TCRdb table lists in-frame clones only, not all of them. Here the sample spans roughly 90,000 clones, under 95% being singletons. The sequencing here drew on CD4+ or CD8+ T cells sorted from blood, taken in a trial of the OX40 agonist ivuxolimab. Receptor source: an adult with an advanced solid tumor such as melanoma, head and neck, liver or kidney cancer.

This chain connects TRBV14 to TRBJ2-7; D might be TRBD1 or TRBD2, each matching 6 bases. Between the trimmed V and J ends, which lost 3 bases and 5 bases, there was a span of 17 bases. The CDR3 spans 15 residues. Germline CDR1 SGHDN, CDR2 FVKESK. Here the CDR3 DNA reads TGTGCCAGCAGCCACGAGGGGGGAGGATGGGACGAGCAGTACTTC. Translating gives CASSHEGGGWDEQYF.

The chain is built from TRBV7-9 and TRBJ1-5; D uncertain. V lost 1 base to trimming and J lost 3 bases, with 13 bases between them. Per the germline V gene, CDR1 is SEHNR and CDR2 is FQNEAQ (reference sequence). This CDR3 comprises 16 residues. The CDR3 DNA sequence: TGTGCCAGCAGCTTAGAGACCCCCCGGGACAATCAGCCCCAGCATTTT. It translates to CASSLETPRDNQPQHF.

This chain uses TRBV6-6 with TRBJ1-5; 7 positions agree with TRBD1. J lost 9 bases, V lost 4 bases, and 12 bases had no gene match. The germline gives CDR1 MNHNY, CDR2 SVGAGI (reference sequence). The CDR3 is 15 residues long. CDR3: CASSLTEDRSMPQHF. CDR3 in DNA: TGTGCCAGCAGTTTAACCGAGGACAGGTCAATGCCCCAGCATTTT.

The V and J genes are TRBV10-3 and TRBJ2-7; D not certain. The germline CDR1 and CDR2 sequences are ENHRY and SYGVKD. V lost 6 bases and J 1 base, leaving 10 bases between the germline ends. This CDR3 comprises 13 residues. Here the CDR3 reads CAIRGSSSYEQYF. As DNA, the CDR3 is TGTGCCATCAGGGGCTCTTCTTCCTACGAGCAGTACTTC.

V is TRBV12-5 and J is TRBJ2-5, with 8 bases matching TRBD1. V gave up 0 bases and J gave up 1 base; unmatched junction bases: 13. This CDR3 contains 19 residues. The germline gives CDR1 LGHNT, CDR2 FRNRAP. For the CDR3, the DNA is TGTGCTAGTGGTTTGGTCACTCTACCGGGGGACAGGAGCCAAGAGACCCAGTACTTC. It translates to CASGLVTLPGDRSQETQYF.

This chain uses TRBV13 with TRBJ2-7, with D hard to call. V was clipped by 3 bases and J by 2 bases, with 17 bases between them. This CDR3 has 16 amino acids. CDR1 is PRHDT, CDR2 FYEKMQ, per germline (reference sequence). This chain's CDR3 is CASSFVPSSSPYEQYF. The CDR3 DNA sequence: TGTGCCAGCAGCTTTGTCCCATCATCTTCGCCCTACGAGCAGTACTTC.

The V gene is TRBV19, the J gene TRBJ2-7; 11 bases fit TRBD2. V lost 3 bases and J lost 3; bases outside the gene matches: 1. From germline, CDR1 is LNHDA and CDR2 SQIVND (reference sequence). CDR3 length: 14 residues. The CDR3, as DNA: TGTGCCAGTAGTATTACTAGCGGGAGCTACGAGCAGTACTTC. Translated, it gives CASSITSGSYEQYF.

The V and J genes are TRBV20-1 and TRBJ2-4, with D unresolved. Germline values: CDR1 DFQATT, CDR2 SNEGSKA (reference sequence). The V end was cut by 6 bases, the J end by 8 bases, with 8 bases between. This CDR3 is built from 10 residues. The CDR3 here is CSAHYDIQYF. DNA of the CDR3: TGCAGTGCCCACTACGACATTCAGTACTTC.

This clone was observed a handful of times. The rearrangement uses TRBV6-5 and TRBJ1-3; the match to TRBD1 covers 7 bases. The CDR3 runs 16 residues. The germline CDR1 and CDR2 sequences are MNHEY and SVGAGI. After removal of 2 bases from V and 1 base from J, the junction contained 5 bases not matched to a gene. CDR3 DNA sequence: TGTGCCAGCAGTTACAACAGGGGTCTATCTGGAAACACCATATATTTT. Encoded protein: CASSYNRGLSGNTIYF.

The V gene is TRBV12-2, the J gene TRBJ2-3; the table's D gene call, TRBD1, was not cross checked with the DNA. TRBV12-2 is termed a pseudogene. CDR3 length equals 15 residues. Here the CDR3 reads CASRSASGDTDTQYF. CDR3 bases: TGTGCAAGTCGCTCGGCGTCAGGGGACACAGATACGCAGTATTTT.

CDR3 sequence reads: CASSLYPSDTQYF. The CDR3 DNA sequence: TGTGCCAGCAGCTTGTATCCGTCCGATACGCAGTATTTT. The gene calls are TRBV5-5 and TRBJ2-3; D not certain. The V and J ends lost 1 base and 6 bases respectively, with 9 bases between them. The germline V gene has CDR1 SGHKS and CDR2 YYEKEE (reference sequence). The CDR3 runs 13 residues.

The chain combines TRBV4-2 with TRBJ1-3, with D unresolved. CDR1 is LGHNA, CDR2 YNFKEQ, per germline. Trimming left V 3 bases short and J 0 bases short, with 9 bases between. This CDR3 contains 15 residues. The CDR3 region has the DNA TGTGCCAGCAGCCAGCCTTCAATCTCTGGAAACACCATATATTTT. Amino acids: CASSQPSISGNTIYF.

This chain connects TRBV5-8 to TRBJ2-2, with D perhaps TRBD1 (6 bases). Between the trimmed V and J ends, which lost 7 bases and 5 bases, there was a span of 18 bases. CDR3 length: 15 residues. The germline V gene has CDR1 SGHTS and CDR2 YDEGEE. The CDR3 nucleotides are TGTGCCAGCTACAGGGCAGGGGTGAAAACCGGGGAGCTGTTTTTT. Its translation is CASYRAGVKTGELFF.

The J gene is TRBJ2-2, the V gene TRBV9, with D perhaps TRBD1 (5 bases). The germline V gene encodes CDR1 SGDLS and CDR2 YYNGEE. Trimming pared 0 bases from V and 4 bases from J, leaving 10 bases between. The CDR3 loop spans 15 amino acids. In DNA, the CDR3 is TGTGCCAGCAGCGTAGGCGGCAGGGTCACCGGGGAGCTGTTTTTT. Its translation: CASSVGGRVTGELFF.

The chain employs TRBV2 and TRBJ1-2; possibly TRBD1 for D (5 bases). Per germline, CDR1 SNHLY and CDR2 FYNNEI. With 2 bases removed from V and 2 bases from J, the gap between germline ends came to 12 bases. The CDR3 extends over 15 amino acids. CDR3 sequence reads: CASSEWGRTNYGYTF. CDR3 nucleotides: TGTGCCAGCAGTGAATGGGGACGTACCAACTATGGCTACACCTTC.

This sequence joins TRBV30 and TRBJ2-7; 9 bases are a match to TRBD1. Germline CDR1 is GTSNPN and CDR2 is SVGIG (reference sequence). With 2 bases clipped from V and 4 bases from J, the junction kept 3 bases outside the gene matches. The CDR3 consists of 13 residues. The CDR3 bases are TGTGCCTGGAGTTGGGACAGGGCGTACGAGCAGTACTTC. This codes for CAWSWDRAYEQYF.

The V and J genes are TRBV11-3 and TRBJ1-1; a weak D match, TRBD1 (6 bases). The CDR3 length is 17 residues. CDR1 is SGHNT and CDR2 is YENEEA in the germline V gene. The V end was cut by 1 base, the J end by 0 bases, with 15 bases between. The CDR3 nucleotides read TGTGCCAGCAGCTTAGGGATGCAGGGGCCCCTGAACACTGAAGCTTTCTTT. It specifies CASSLGMQGPLNTEAFF.

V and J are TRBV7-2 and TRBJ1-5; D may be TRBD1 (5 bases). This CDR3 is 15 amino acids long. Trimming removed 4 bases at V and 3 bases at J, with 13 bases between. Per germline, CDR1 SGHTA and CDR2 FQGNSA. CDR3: CASSSGGALNQPQHF. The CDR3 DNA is TGTGCCAGCAGCTCAGGTGGGGCCCTCAATCAGCCCCAGCATTTT. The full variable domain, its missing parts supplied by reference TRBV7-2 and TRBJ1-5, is GAGVSQSPSNKVTEKGKDVELRCDPISGHTALYWYRQSLGQGLEFLIYFQGNSAPDKSGLPSDRFSAERTGGSVSTLTIQRTQQEDSAVYLCASSSGGALNQPQHFGDGTRLSIL.

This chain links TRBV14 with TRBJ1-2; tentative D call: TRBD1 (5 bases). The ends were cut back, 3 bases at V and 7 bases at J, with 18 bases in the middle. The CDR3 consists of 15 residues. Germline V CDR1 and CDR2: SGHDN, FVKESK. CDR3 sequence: CASSQFQMPGSGYTF. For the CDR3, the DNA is TGTGCCAGCAGCCAGTTCCAGATGCCAGGGAGTGGCTACACCTTC.

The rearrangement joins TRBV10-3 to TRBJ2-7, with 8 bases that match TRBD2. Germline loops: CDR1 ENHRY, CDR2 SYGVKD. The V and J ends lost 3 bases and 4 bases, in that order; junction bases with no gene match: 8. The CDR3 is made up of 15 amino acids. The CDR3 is CAISETGTRPYEQYF. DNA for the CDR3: TGTGCCATCAGTGAAACCGGGACTAGGCCGTACGAGCAGTACTTC.

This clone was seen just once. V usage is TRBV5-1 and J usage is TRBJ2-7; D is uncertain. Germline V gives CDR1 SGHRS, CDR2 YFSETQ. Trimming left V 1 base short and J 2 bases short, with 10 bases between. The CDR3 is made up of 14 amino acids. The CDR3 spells CASSLRVGPYEQYF. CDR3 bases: TGCGCCAGCAGCTTGCGCGTCGGACCCTACGAGCAGTACTTC.

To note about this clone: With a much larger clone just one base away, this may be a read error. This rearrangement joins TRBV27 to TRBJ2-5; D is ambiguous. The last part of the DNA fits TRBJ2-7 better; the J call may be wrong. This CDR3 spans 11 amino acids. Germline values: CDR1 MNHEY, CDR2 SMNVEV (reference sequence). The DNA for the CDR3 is TGTGCCAGCAGTTTCAACTACGAGCAGTACTTC. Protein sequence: CASSFNYEQYF.

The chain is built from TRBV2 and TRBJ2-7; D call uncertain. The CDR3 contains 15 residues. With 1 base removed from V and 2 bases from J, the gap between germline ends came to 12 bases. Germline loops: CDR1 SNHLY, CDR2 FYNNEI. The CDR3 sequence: CASSEEVFTTYEQYF. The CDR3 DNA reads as TGTGCCAGCAGTGAAGAAGTCTTTACCACCTACGAGCAGTACTTC. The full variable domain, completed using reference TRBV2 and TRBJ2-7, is EPEVTQTPSHQVTQMGQEVILRCVPISNHLYFYWYRQILGQKVEFLVSFYNNEISEKSEIFDDQFSVERPDGSNFTLKIRSTKLEDSAMYFCASSEEVFTTYEQYFGPGTRLTVT.

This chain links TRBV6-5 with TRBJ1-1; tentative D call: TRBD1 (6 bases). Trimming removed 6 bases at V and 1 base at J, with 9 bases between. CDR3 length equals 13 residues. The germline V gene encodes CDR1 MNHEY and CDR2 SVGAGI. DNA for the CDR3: TGTGCCAGCAGCCGGACAGAGAACACTGAAGCTTTCTTT. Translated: CASSRTENTEAFF.

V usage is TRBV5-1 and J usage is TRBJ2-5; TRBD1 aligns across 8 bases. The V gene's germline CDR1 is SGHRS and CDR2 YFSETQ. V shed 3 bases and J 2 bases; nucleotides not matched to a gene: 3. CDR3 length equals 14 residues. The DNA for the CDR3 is TGCGCCAGCAGCTCCGGACAGGGTCAAGAGACCCAGTACTTC. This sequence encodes CASSSGQGQETQYF.

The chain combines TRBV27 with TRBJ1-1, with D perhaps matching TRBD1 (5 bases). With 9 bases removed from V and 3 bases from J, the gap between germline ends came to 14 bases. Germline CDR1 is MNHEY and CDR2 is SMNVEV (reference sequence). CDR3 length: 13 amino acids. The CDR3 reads CASRGPGDTEAFF. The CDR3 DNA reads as TGTGCCAGTCGGGGCCCGGGGGACACTGAAGCTTTCTTT.

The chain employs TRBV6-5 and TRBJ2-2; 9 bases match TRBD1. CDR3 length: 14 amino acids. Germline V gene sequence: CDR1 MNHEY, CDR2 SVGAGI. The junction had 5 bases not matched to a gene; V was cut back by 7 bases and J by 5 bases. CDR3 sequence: CASIRDRGTGELFF. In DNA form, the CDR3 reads TGTGCCAGCATTAGAGACAGGGGGACCGGGGAGCTGTTTTTT.